Listed here are 8 T cell receptor beta chains from one sample, sequenced in a study of blood T cell repertoires in COVID-19. Clones were read by immunoSEQ multiplex PCR, and TCRdb kept only the in-frame ones, dropping some. The data hold 390,000 or so clones, with about 90% observed a single time. The material sequenced was peripheral blood. These TCRs come from a woman in her thirties with COVID-19, enrolled during active disease.

V gene TRBV6-2 or TRBV6-3 combines with J gene TRBJ1-1; unclear D gene. The CDR3 runs to 14 residues. Germline V gene data show CDR1 as MNHEY and CDR2 as SVGEGT. V was pared by 2 bases and J by 1 base, with 8 bases between. CDR3 residues: CASSYEAANTEAFF. The CDR3, as DNA: TGTGCCAGCAGTTACGAGGCTGCGAACACTGAAGCTTTCTTT.

This chain links TRBV5-1 with TRBJ2-7, with TRBD2 matching 9 bases. The CDR3 runs to 15 residues. Per the germline V gene, CDR1 is SGHRS and CDR2 is YFSETQ. The V segment lost 4 bases and the J segment 1 base; nucleotides outside the gene matches: 6. The CDR3 region has the DNA TGCGCCAGCAGCCCTCTAGCGGGGAGGTCCTACGAGCAGTACTTC. Protein product: CASSPLAGRSYEQYF.

This clone was seen only once. V gene TRBV10-3 combines with J gene TRBJ1-2; 11 nucleotides match TRBD1. There are 16 residues in the CDR3. Trimming took 4 bases from V and 4 from J; bases not matched to a gene: 8. Germline CDR1 and CDR2: ENHRY and SYGVKD. CDR3 in DNA: TGTGCCATCAGTGGCGGACAGGGGGCGTCGGTCTATGGCTACACCTTC. It codes for CAISGGQGASVYGYTF.

The chain uses TRBV11-2 and TRBJ2-1; D is possibly TRBD1 (5 bases). Trimming removed 1 base from V and 6 bases from J, with 16 bases in between. From germline, CDR1 is SGHAT and CDR2 FQNNGV. CDR3 size: 16 residues. CDR3 DNA sequence: TGTGCCAGCAGCTTAGTAGCACCCCAAGGGGCCAATGAGCAGTTCTTC. This gives the protein CASSLVAPQGANEQFF.

CDR3 DNA sequence: TGTGCCAGCAGTTACGGCGGGGGACGCACTGAAGCTTTCTTT. Translating it yields CASSYGGGRTEAFF. This chain joins TRBV6-2 or TRBV6-3 and TRBJ1-1; tentatively, D is TRBD1 (5 bases). Germline V gene sequence: CDR1 MNHEY, CDR2 SVGEGT. Trimming left V 2 bases short and J 4 bases short, with 11 bases between. This CDR3 spans 14 amino acids.

The chain uses TRBV24-1 and TRBJ2-2; 7 bases match TRBD1. Trimming at V came to 5 bases and at J to 5 bases, leaving 10 bases not matched to a gene. Germline V gene data show CDR1 as KGHDR and CDR2 as SFDVKD. The CDR3 spans 16 residues. In DNA, the CDR3 is TGTGCCACCAGTGGTACGACAGGGATGAGGACCGGGGAGCTGTTTTTT. It encodes CATSGTTGMRTGELFF.

This CDR3 is CSASPSGPQETQYF. In nucleotides, the CDR3 is TGCAGTGCTAGTCCTAGCGGGCCCCAAGAGACCCAGTACTTC. The rearrangement joins TRBV20-1 to TRBJ2-5, with 8 bases aligning to TRBD2. This CDR3 is 14 amino acids long. Germline V CDR1 and CDR2: DFQATT, SNEGSKA (reference sequence). After removal of 3 bases from V and 1 base from J, the junction contained 4 bases not matched to a gene.

This clone was counted a few times. Here the CDR3 reads CASSGGSSSYNSPLHF. DNA for the CDR3: TGCGCCAGCAGCGGAGGGAGTTCGTCCTATAATTCACCCCTCCACTTT. V usage is TRBV4-1 and J usage is TRBJ1-6; D unclear. Germline V CDR1 and CDR2: MGHRA, YSYEKL. This CDR3 is 16 amino acids long. V dropped 5 bases and J dropped 1 base, with 12 bases sitting between them.